The 32 T cell receptor beta chains given below trace back to one sample, sequenced in a study of blood T cell repertoires in COVID-19. Clones were read by immunoSEQ multiplex PCR, and TCRdb kept only the in-frame ones, dropping some. The sample contains hundreds of thousands of clones, roughly 85% of which appear only once. Sequencing was carried out using PBMCs or T cells enriched from blood (not recorded which). Receptors originate from a man aged 40-55 years who had been exposed to COVID-19.

This clone was picked up a small number of times. The chain carries TRBV7-2 and TRBJ2-7, with a tentative D call TRBD1 (5 bases). Germline CDR1 is SGHTA and CDR2 is FQGNSA. The V gene lost 3 bases and the J gene lost 5 bases, with 17 bases spanning the gap. The CDR3 runs 15 residues. CDR3 DNA: TGTGCCAGCAGCTTTTTTGGTCAGGGTTGGGACGAGCAGTACTTC. Its protein product is CASSFFGQGWDEQYF.

The chain employs TRBV12-5 and TRBJ2-5; no reliable D call. The CDR3 loop spans 11 amino acids. Looked up from germline, CDR1 is LGHNT and CDR2 is FRNRAP. Trimming left V 4 bases short and J 3 bases short, with 3 bases between. CDR3 residues: CASGSKETQYF. The CDR3 DNA is TGTGCTAGTGGTTCAAAAGAGACCCAGTACTTC.

The genes are TRBV30 and TRBJ1-4; weak D call: TRBD1 (6 bases). The CDR3 runs to 14 residues. The germline V gene encodes CDR1 GTSNPN and CDR2 SVGIG (reference sequence). The ends were cut back, 1 base at V and 10 bases at J, with 16 bases in the middle. Here the CDR3 reads CAWSAGTRGLKLFF. In nucleotides, the CDR3 is TGTGCCTGGAGTGCTGGGACAAGGGGTTTAAAACTGTTTTTT.

V is TRBV19 and J is TRBJ2-1, with 9 bases that match TRBD1. Germline CDR1 and CDR2: LNHDA and SQIVND (reference sequence). V lost 9 bases to trimming and J lost 7 bases; unmatched junction nucleotides: 13. The CDR3 runs to 15 residues. In DNA form, the CDR3 reads TGTGCCAGCACTACGGACAGGGGACACCCTAATGAGCAGTTCTTC. Residues: CASTTDRGHPNEQFF. The entire variable domain, with the rest obtained from reference TRBV19 and TRBJ2-1, is as follows: DGGITQSPKYLFRKEGQNVTLSCEQNLNHDAMYWYRQDPGQGLRLIYYSQIVNDFQKGDIAEGYSVSREKKESFPLTVTSAQKNPTAFYLCASTTDRGHPNEQFFGPGTRLTVL.

The V and J genes are TRBV19 and TRBJ2-5, with D maybe TRBD2 (5 bases). V was clipped by 5 bases and J by 5 bases, with 18 bases between them. The germline gives CDR1 LNHDA, CDR2 SQIVND (reference sequence). This CDR3 region has 15 residues. CDR3 residues: CASSDSLDIAETQYF. The CDR3 nucleotides are TGTGCCAGTAGTGACTCACTTGATATAGCGGAGACCCAGTACTTC.

This clone has more than one count but fewer than ten. The rearrangement joins TRBV5-4 to TRBJ2-2; weak D call: TRBD1 (5 bases). Trimming removed 6 bases at V and 5 bases at J, with 17 bases between. CDR3 length equals 15 residues. CDR1 SGHNT and CDR2 YYREEE come from the germline V gene (reference sequence). In DNA, the CDR3 is TGTGCCAGCACCCACGACAGTTCCCAGACCGGGGAGCTGTTTTTT. It translates to CASTHDSSQTGELFF.

The chain employs TRBV19 and TRBJ1-1; no definite D call. Trimming took 7 bases from V and 9 from J, leaving 15 bases between them. The germline gives CDR1 LNHDA, CDR2 SQIVND (reference sequence). CDR3 length equals 12 residues. CDR3 coding DNA: TGTGCCAGTACCACATTCCGCAGTCAAGCTTTCTTT. Protein product: CASTTFRSQAFF.

This CDR3 is CASSIVGVGETQYF. Here the CDR3 DNA reads TGTGCCAGTAGTATAGTGGGAGTTGGAGAGACCCAGTACTTC. The chain recombines TRBV19 with TRBJ2-5; D might be TRBD2 (5 bases). The germline V and J ends were trimmed by 1 base and 4 bases, with 10 bases remaining between them. Germline CDR1 LNHDA, CDR2 SQIVND (reference sequence). The CDR3 length is 14 residues. Supplemented by reference TRBV19 and TRBJ2-5, the full variable domain reads DGGITQSPKYLFRKEGQNVTLSCEQNLNHDAMYWYRQDPGQGLRLIYYSQIVNDFQKGDIAEGYSVSREKKESFPLTVTSAQKNPTAFYLCASSIVGVGETQYFGPGTRLLVL.

V gene TRBV18 combines with J gene TRBJ1-1; the D gene is possibly TRBD1 (5 bases). The germline V gene has CDR1 KGHSH and CDR2 LQKENI. The V end lost 2 bases, the J end lost 2 bases, and 12 bases lay between the germline ends. The CDR3 contains 15 residues. The CDR3 sequence: CASSPGRDLNTEAFF. CDR3 nucleotides: TGTGCCAGCTCACCAGGAAGGGACTTAAACACTGAAGCTTTCTTT.

CDR3 sequence: CASSEHTLLEGEAFF. CDR3 sequence (DNA): TGTGCCAGCAGTGAACACACATTGCTAGAGGGTGAAGCTTTCTTT. This chain links TRBV2 with TRBJ1-1; D is unclear. This CDR3 comprises 15 residues. Germline V gene data show CDR1 as SNHLY and CDR2 as FYNNEI. Trimming shortened V by 2 bases and J by 7 bases, and 17 bases separated the two germline ends.

Details on this clone: The junction differs from germline at one of its ends, possibly a read error. The rearrangement joins TRBV7-7 to TRBJ2-1; TRBD2 matches 7 bases. This CDR3 region has 16 residues. Germline V CDR1 and CDR2: SSHAT, FNYEAQ (reference sequence). The CDR3 here is CASSLEGGSSYNEQFF. In DNA form, the CDR3 reads TGTGCTAGCAGCTTAGAGGGCGGGAGCTCCTACAATGAGCAGTTCTTC.

This chain links TRBV12-3 or TRBV12-4 with TRBJ2-5; 7 bases map to TRBD2. CDR3 length: 13 amino acids. V gave up 6 bases and J gave up 3 bases; unmatched junction bases: 4. The CDR3 DNA follows: TGTGCCAGCAGCGGCGGGAGCGAAGAGACCCAGTACTTC. The encoded protein is CASSGGSEETQYF.

The V and J genes are TRBV10-1 and TRBJ1-1; D may be TRBD1 (5 bases). Trimming took 4 bases from V and 4 from J, leaving 10 bases between them. Germline lookup yields CDR1 WNHNN and CDR2 SYGVQD (reference sequence). CDR3 length: 13 residues. The CDR3 reads CASSVRGSTEAFF. The DNA for the CDR3 is TGCGCCAGCAGTGTAAGGGGAAGCACTGAAGCTTTCTTT.

The gene calls are TRBV20-1 and TRBJ1-2; no definite D call. This CDR3 is 11 amino acids long. Germline V lookup: CDR1 DFQATT, CDR2 SNEGSKA (reference sequence). V shed 3 bases and J shed 8 bases, with 10 bases lying between them. CDR3 nucleotide sequence: TGCAGTGCTAGGCAGGAGGAGGGCTACACCTTC. Translated, it gives CSARQEEGYTF.

The V and J genes are TRBV19 and TRBJ1-3; tentative D call: TRBD1 (5 bases). This CDR3 has 16 amino acids. Trimming pared 5 bases from V and 0 bases from J, leaving 14 bases between. CDR1 is LNHDA, CDR2 SQIVND, per germline (reference sequence). CDR3 sequence (DNA): TGTGCCAGTAGTTCGGCAGGGTTTAGCTCTGGAAACACCATATATTTT. It is translated as CASSSAGFSSGNTIYF.

Only one count was recorded for this clone. This sequence joins TRBV2 and TRBJ1-5; D is unresolved. This CDR3 region has 14 residues. Germline V gene data show CDR1 as SNHLY and CDR2 as FYNNEI. V was shortened by 6 bases and J by 7 bases, with 16 bases between the two germline ends. The CDR3 region is CASSVRPGSQPQHF. The CDR3 bases are TGTGCCAGCAGCGTCCGACCGGGTTCCCAGCCCCAGCATTTT.

This chain links TRBV11-3 with TRBJ1-2, with TRBD1 as a possible D gene (5 bases). From germline, CDR1 is SGHNT and CDR2 YENEEA. The CDR3 contains 15 residues. Trimming stripped 0 bases from V and 14 bases from J, with 22 bases between. The CDR3 sequence is CASSLDRRAPLSGTF. The CDR3 coding sequence is TGTGCCAGCAGCTTAGATCGCAGGGCCCCATTGTCCGGGACCTTC. The full variable domain, completed using reference TRBV11-3 and TRBJ1-2, is EAGVVQSPRYKIIEKKQPVAFWCNPISGHNTLYWYLQNLGQGPELLIRYENEEAVDDSQLPKDRFSAERLKGVDSTLKIQPAELGDSAVYLCASSLDRRAPLSGTFGSGTRLTVV.

This clone is a singleton in its sample. This chain uses TRBV5-1 with TRBJ2-1; perhaps TRBD2 as D (5 bases). The germline gives CDR1 SGHRS, CDR2 YFSETQ. Between the trimmed V and J ends, which lost 0 bases and 10 bases, there was a span of 14 bases. The CDR3 sequence is 14 residues long. CDR3 protein: CASSLERPSDEQFF. The CDR3 bases are TGCGCCAGCAGCTTGGAGCGGCCCTCGGACGAGCAGTTCTTC.

This sequence joins TRBV2 and TRBJ2-5, with TRBD2 identical over 11 bases. The CDR3 contains 16 residues. Germline CDR1 SNHLY, CDR2 FYNNEI. V lost 1 base to trimming and J lost 4 bases; unmatched junction nucleotides: 5. The CDR3 loop reads CASSEGGLAVGETQYF. The CDR3 DNA reads TGTGCCAGCAGTGAAGGGGGACTAGCGGTAGGAGAGACCCAGTACTTC.

The chain uses TRBV2 and TRBJ1-5, with 7 positions matching TRBD1. This CDR3 is built from 15 residues. Per the germline V gene, CDR1 is SNHLY and CDR2 is FYNNEI. Unmatched junction bases numbered 3, after V lost 1 base and J lost 3 bases. CDR3 amino acids: CASSEGDRDNQPQHF. The CDR3 nucleotides read TGTGCCAGCAGTGAAGGAGACAGGGACAATCAGCCCCAGCATTTT.

This sequence joins TRBV19 and TRBJ2-1; 9 bases align to TRBD2. Trimming at V came to 4 bases and at J to 3 bases, leaving 1 base not matched to a gene. CDR3 length equals 14 residues. Germline CDR1 and CDR2: LNHDA and SQIVND (reference sequence). The CDR3 DNA is TGTGCCAGTAGTAGACTAGCGGTCTACAATGAGCAGTTCTTC. Translating gives CASSRLAVYNEQFF.

The rearrangement uses TRBV11-1 and TRBJ2-7; D is possibly TRBD2 (5 bases). The germline V and J ends were trimmed by 8 bases and 4 bases, with 15 bases remaining between them. The CDR3 runs 13 residues. Per germline, CDR1 SGHAT and CDR2 FQDESV (reference sequence). The DNA for the CDR3 is TGTGCCAGCGAGAGGGAGAACGGGTACGAGCAGTACTTC. Encoded protein: CASERENGYEQYF. Supplemented by reference TRBV11-1 and TRBJ2-7, the full variable domain reads EAEVAQSPRYKITEKSQAVAFWCDPISGHATLYWYRQILGQGPELLVQFQDESVVDDSQLPKDRFSAERLKGVDSTLKIQPAELGDSAMYLCASERENGYEQYFGPGTRLTVT.

The chain uses TRBV30 and TRBJ2-2; tentatively, D is TRBD2 (5 bases). The CDR3 loop spans 14 amino acids. The V end was cut by 6 bases, the J end by 5 bases, with 16 bases between. Germline lookup yields CDR1 GTSNPN and CDR2 SVGIG (reference sequence). The CDR3 sequence: CACPRRRRTGELFF. The CDR3 DNA reads as TGTGCCTGTCCTCGGAGGAGGAGGACCGGGGAGCTGTTTTTT.

A single count supports this clone. The chain combines TRBV5-8 with TRBJ2-1, with D tentatively TRBD2 (6 bases). Trimming pared 1 base from V and 3 bases from J, leaving 11 bases between. In germline, CDR1 is SGHTS, CDR2 YDEGEE. This CDR3 has 15 amino acids. The CDR3 DNA sequence: TGTGCCAGCAGCTTGCGGGGGTTGGTCTACAATGAGCAGTTCTTC. It specifies CASSLRGLVYNEQFF. Variable domain in full (rest from reference TRBV5-8 and TRBJ2-1): EAGVTQSPTHLIKTRGQQATLRCSPISGHTSVYWYQQALGLGLQFLLWYDEGEERNRGNFPPRFSGRQFPNYSSELNVNALELEDSALYLCASSLRGLVYNEQFFGPGTRLTVL.

The CDR3 DNA follows: TGTGCCAGCAGTCCCGGGGAACGATACGAGCAGTTCTTC. Translation: CASSPGERYEQFF. This rearrangement joins TRBV6-5 to TRBJ2-1; possibly TRBD2 for D (5 bases). The CDR3 spans 13 residues. V was cut by 5 bases and J by 10 bases, with 15 bases left in between. The V gene's germline CDR1 is MNHEY and CDR2 SVGAGI.

The CDR3 here is CASSSRRAGNEQYF. Written as DNA, the CDR3 is TGTGCCAGCAGCTCCCGGAGGGCCGGCAACGAGCAGTACTTC. The chain combines TRBV13 with TRBJ2-7, with a possible D match to TRBD2 (6 bases). Deletions cut 4 bases from V and 5 bases from J, with 15 bases between. Germline V lookup: CDR1 PRHDT, CDR2 FYEKMQ (reference sequence). The CDR3 consists of 14 residues.

A few counts support this clone. The chain recombines TRBV19 with TRBJ1-1, with 9 nucleotides matching TRBD1. This CDR3 comprises 16 residues. The germline V gene has CDR1 LNHDA and CDR2 SQIVND (reference sequence). Trimming cost V 4 bases and J 5 bases; bases outside gene matches: 11. In DNA form, the CDR3 reads TGTGCCAGTAGTAGTCTAAAAAACAGGGGGCCGACTGAAGCTTTCTTT. It codes for CASSSLKNRGPTEAFF.

The chain combines TRBV7-3 with TRBJ1-1, with a possible D match to TRBD1 (5 bases). Trimming stripped 5 bases from V and 11 bases from J, with 18 bases between. Germline V gives CDR1 SGHTA, CDR2 FQGTGA. CDR3 length: 13 amino acids. DNA of the CDR3: TGTGCCAGCAGCCCCCGTGAAGGGGCCCTGGCTTTCTTT. This translates into CASSPREGALAFF.

This chain connects TRBV4-1 to TRBJ2-7; TRBD2 aligns across 11 bases. CDR1 and CDR2 (germline): MGHRA, YSYEKL. The length of the CDR3 is 16 residues. V lost 2 bases and J lost 2; bases outside the gene matches: 5. Written as DNA, the CDR3 is TGCGCCAGCAGCCAATCGACACTAGCGGGAGCCTACGAGCAGTACTTC. It specifies CASSQSTLAGAYEQYF.

This rearrangement joins TRBV9 to TRBJ2-7; D possibly corresponds to TRBD1 (6 bases). The CDR3 spans 13 residues. V was pared by 2 bases and J by 4 bases, with 10 bases between. The germline gives CDR1 SGDLS, CDR2 YYNGEE. The CDR3: CASSVETGYEQYF. Here the CDR3 DNA reads TGTGCCAGCAGCGTGGAGACAGGATACGAGCAGTACTTC.

V is TRBV6-5 and J is TRBJ1-6; D is possibly TRBD1 (5 bases). Germline V CDR1 and CDR2: MNHEY, SVGAGI. V was trimmed by 5 bases and J by 10 bases, leaving 12 bases between them. The CDR3 has 13 amino acids. Here the CDR3 reads CASSQGFSSPLHF. The CDR3 DNA reads as TGTGCCAGCAGTCAGGGTTTTTCCTCACCCCTCCACTTT.

The chain is built from TRBV2 and TRBJ2-4; 10 nucleotides line up with TRBD1. The CDR3 has 15 amino acids. V lost 4 bases, J lost 10 bases, and 10 bases stayed unmatched. CDR1 and CDR2 (germline): SNHLY, FYNNEI. The CDR3 nucleotides read TGTGCCAGCAGTGCCGGGACAGGGGTTATTTGGATTCAGTACTTC. Encoded protein: CASSAGTGVIWIQYF.